This TCR beta chain was sequenced in a study of blood T cell repertoires in COVID-19. As for the study in general: PBMCs, B-cell-depleted T cells, or T cells were the source of the cDNA or gDNA that made up the material.

Seattle's enrolled individuals joined amid active infection and were then monitored longitudinally. In the study's own analysis: Cell counts per sample came from amplifying reference gene primers. Libraries were prepared by immunoSEQ multiplex PCR; TCRdb keeps only in-frame clonotypes and omits some of them. V and J calls and clone size are copied from that table; D and trimming were computed from the DNA. This table has around 190,000 clones, over 80% appearing once. The ends were cut back, 2 bases at V and 5 bases at J, with 10 bases in the middle. CDR3 length: 14 amino acids. Germline V gives CDR1 LNHDA, CDR2 SQIVND (reference sequence). Comment on this clone: Other DNA sequences in this sample translate to the same CDR3.

The sequencing input was peripheral blood. The chain employs TRBV19 and TRBJ1-5; the D gene is possibly TRBD1 (5 bases). The sequence was obtained from a woman aged 55-69 years with COVID-19, enrolled during active disease. In DNA, the CDR3 is TGTGCCAGTAGTATATCGGGGGGGGATCAGCCCCAGCATTTT. It encodes CASSISGGDQPQHF.